This T cell receptor (beta chain) was sequenced for a study of siplizumab effects on memory and regulatory T cells (dated by TCRdb to about 2019). Turning to the overall study: The effect of the anti-CD2 antibody siplizumab on alloreactive T-cell subsets was examined in allogeneic mixed lymphocyte reactions constructed from human PBMCs. Points the paper makes about the study in general: The cumulative frequency of alloreactive sequences that could be traced back to unstimulated CD4+ memory T cells was significantly reduced by siplizumab. Sequences below about 10^-5 frequency were poorly captured, so only a minor fraction of alloreactive clones could be mapped to unstimulated subsets. Of the alloreactive CD4+ clones that could be mapped, the Treg-derived share averaged about 63% with siplizumab compared with around 27% in control reactions. Unstimulated naive T cells appeared to be more diverse than memory T cells, and naive cells seemed to make a substantial contribution to the alloresponse. Whether proliferating Tregs from siplizumab cultures were suppressive was not functionally confirmed. A naive or memory phenotype could not be assigned to roughly 75-95% of proliferating CD4+ or CD8+ clones.

The receptor library was made with the immunoSEQ multiplex PCR assay. Approximately 10^5 TCR templates per sample were assayed by the deep sequencing platform. Genomic DNA extracted from sorted T cells was used for TCRbeta CDR3 sequencing. The authors processed their data as follows. The R programming language was used for clonal analysis of TCRbeta CDR3 data. Alloreactive CD4+ and CD8+ clones were defined by comparing unstimulated samples with post-reaction CFSE-low samples. Regulatory or non-regulatory origin of alloreactive CD4+ clones was assigned by matching sequences to the sorted unstimulated Treg and non-Treg repertoires. This is the immuneACCESS table as TCRdb keeps it, with only in-frame sequences that have V and J called. A part of the clones is gone; compared with another copy, unresolved V genes explain less than half, and the rest is unexplained. V and J calls and clone size are given by that table; D and trimming were obtained from the DNA. The sample has about 100,000 clones on record, about 93% of them singletons. Together, the top ten hold roughly 0.62% of the sample.

Inclusive of the bounding cysteine and phenylalanine, the CDR3 is 18 residues long. The entry retains the CDR3 DNA only, 54 bases that are in frame from base 1. V was cut back by 1 base and J by 0 bases, leaving a gap of 16 bases between them. The germline V gene (reference sequence) supplies CDR1 LNHNV and CDR2 YYDKDF. Of note for this clone: Its antigen is not yet known. The input lacks base qualities; no much larger clone sits a single base away.

Sorted unstimulated T cells and proliferating T cells recovered from mixed lymphocyte reactions were subjected to TCRbeta CDR3 sequencing. Fresh whole blood from some ten HLA-typed healthy donors was used as the source from which PBMCs were isolated. To map where alloreactive clones came from, unstimulated CD4+ regulatory T cells were FACS-sorted. The chain is assembled from TRBV15 and TRBJ1-3, with an unclear D gene assignment. Material for sequencing was Tregs sorted from blood. The TCR comes from a human donor in good health. The sequenced DNA: TGTGCCACCAGCAGAGGGCCCGGTGGCCAAAGCTCTGGAAACACCATATATTTT. It encodes CATSRGPGGQSSGNTIYF.